Below, one T cell receptor beta chain is given with its context. The antigen is unknown. V dropped 3 bases and J dropped 5 bases, with 14 bases sitting between them. The CDR3 is 14 amino acids. In germline, CDR1 is SEHNR, CDR2 FQNEAQ (reference sequence). The sample originates from a study of response to subunit inactivated influenza vaccine. TCRdb redid the calling of the RT-PCR reads with MiXCR, one entry per CDR3 protein. This table holds approximately 700,000 distinct CDR3 sequences, approximately 15% found once. Findings of the study overall: There was a suggestion from the authors that each seasonal influenza vaccination recruits few new T cells.

The source of this sequence is a man in his fifties who received an inactivated influenza vaccine. V gene TRBV7-9 combines with J gene TRBJ2-7, with a tentative D call TRBD1 (6 bases). The starting material was PBMCs from blood, obtained 12 days after vaccination. The chain's CDR3 is CASSFAQGRDEQYF. For the CDR3, the DNA is TGTGCCAGCAGCTTCGCACAGGGTAGGGACGAGCAGTACTTC.